The source of this T cell receptor beta chain is a study of control samples from healthy donors and cancer patients. The protocol was immunoSEQ multiplex PCR, while the TCRdb copy is restricted to in-frame clones and leaves out a portion. The table records about 410,000 clones, around nine tenths of them present only once. From germline, CDR1 is SGHDN and CDR2 FVKESK. This CDR3 has 16 residues. V lost 0 bases and J 2 bases, leaving 11 bases between the germline ends. The chain is built from TRBV14 and TRBJ2-1, with D tentatively TRBD2 (6 bases). Sequenced sample: PBMCs. This receptor was identified in a man aged 35-49 years with head and neck cancer. The CDR3 DNA sequence: TGTGCCAGCAGCCAAGATGGAGGGGTTACCTACAATGAGCAGTTCTTC. As protein: CASSQDGGVTYNEQFF.